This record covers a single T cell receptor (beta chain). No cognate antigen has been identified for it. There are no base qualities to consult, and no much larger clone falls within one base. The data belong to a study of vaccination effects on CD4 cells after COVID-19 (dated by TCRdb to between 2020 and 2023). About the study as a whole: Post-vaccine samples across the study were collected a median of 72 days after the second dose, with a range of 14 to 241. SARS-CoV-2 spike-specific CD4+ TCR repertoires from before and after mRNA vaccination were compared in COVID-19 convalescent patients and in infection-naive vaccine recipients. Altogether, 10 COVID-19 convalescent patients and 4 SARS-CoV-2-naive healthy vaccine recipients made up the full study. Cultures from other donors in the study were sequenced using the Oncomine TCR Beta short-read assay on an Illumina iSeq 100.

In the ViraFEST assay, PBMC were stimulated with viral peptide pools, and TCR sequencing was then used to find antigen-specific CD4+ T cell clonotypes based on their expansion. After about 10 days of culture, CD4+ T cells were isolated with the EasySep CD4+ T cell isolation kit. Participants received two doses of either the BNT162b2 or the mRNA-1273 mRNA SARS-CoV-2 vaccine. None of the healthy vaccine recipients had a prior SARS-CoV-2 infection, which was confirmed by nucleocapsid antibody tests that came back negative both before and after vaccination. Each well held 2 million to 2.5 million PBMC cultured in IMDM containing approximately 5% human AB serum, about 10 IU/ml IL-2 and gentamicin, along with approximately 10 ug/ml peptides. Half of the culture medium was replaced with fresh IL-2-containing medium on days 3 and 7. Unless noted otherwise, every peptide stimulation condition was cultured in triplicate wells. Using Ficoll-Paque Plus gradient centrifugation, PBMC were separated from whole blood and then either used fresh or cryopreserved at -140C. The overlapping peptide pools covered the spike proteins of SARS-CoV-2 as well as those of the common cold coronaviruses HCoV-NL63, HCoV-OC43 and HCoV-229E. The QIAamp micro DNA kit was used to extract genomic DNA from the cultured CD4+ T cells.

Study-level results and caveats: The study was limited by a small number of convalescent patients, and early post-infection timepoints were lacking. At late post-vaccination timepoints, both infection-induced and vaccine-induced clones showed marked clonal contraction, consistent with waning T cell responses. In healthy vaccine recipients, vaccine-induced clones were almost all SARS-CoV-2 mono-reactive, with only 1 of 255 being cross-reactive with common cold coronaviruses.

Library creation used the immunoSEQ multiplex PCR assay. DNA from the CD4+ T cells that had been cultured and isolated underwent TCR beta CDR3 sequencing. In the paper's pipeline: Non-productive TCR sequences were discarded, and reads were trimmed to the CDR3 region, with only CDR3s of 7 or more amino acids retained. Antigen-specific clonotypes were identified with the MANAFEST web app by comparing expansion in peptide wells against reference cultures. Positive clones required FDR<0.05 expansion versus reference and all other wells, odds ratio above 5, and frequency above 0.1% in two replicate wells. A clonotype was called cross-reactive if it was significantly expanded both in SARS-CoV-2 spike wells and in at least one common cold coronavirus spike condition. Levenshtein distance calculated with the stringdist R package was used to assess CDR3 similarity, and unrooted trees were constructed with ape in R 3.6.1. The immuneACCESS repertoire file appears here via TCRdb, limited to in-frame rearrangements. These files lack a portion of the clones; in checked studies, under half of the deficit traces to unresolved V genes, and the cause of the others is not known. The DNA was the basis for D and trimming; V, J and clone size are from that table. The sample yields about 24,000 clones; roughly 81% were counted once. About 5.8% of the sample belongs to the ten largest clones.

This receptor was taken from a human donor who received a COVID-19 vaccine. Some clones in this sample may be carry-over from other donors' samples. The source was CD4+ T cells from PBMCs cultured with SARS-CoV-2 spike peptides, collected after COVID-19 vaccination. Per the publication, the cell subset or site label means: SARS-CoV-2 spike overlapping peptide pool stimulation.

The nucleotides read TGTGCCAGCATCACATTCGCTGGGACAGGGAACACAGATACGCAGTATTTT. This is translated as CASITFAGTGNTDTQYF. The chain links TRBV5-6 with TRBJ2-3; 9 bases in the junction line up with TRBD1. CDR1 and CDR2 are drawn from the germline V gene: SGHDT, YYEEEE. CDR3 length: 17 amino acids, cysteine to phenylalanine. Solely the CDR3 DNA is kept, with 51 bases framed from the first base. Trimmed from V: 6 bases; trimmed from J: 2 bases; junction bases lacking a gene match: 13.